This TCR beta chain was captured by sequencing in a study of T cell changes during pregnancy in multiple sclerosis. Produced via immunoSEQ multiplex PCR; TCRdb's table is partial and in-frame only. The repertoire holds over 70,000 clones, with around 94% as singletons. The CDR3 has 15 amino acids. Germline V gene data show CDR1 as LNHNV and CDR2 as YYDKDF (reference sequence). V lost 1 base, J lost 3 bases, and 5 bases stayed unmatched. The rearrangement uses TRBV15 and TRBJ2-7; 8 nucleotides align to TRBD2. This receptor was obtained from a female donor with multiple sclerosis, enrolled in a pregnancy study. Sequencing used peripheral blood, obtained in the third trimester of pregnancy. CDR3 sequence: CATSRGSGANYEQYF. DNA of the CDR3: TGTGCCACCAGCAGAGGTAGCGGGGCTAACTACGAGCAGTACTTC. The full variable domain, its missing parts supplied by reference TRBV15 and TRBJ2-7, is DAMVIQNPRYQVTQFGKPVTLSCSQTLNHNVMYWYQQKSSQAPKLLFHYYDKDFNNEADTPDNFQSRRPNTSFCFLDIRSPGLGDTAMYLCATSRGSGANYEQYFGPGTRLTVT.